One and the same sample provided the 19 T cell receptor beta chains below, sequenced in a study of T cells in tuberculosis. The protocol was immunoSEQ multiplex PCR, while the TCRdb copy is restricted to in-frame clones and leaves out a portion. The data contain 25,000 or so clones, 90% of them seen just once; the ten biggest clones take up under 8%. The sample consisted of PBMCs. These receptors all come from a donor between 10 and 35 years old with latent tuberculosis or without tuberculosis infection.

The chain links TRBV4-1 to TRBJ1-2; TRBD1 is a possible D gene (6 bases). Germline V gene sequence: CDR1 MGHRA, CDR2 YSYEKL. Trimming cost V 1 base and J 0 bases, with 21 bases left between them. This CDR3 contains 19 residues. The CDR3 region has the DNA TGCGCCAGCAGCCAAGGGAAATCGAGGACAGCGACCTCTAACTATGGCTACACCTTC. It translates to CASSQGKSRTATSNYGYTF.

J is TRBJ2-5 and V is TRBV5-3; D possibly corresponds to TRBD2 (6 bases). TRBV5-3 is an ORF for which the function is uncertain. The CDR3 sequence is 10 residues long. Trimming shortened V by 5 bases and J by 10 bases, and 9 bases separated the two germline ends. The CDR3 here is CARSWEVQYF. In nucleotides, the CDR3 is TGTGCCAGAAGTTGGGAGGTCCAGTACTTC.

The chain's CDR3 is CASSVAQAGLQETQYF. The CDR3 region has the DNA TGTGCCAGCAGCGTAGCGCAAGCAGGATTGCAAGAGACCCAGTACTTC. V gene TRBV9 combines with J gene TRBJ2-5; D unresolved. This CDR3 contains 16 residues. Germline CDR1 SGDLS, CDR2 YYNGEE. Between the trimmed V and J ends, which lost 0 bases and 2 bases, there was a span of 14 bases.

The chain couples TRBV5-1 to TRBJ2-5, with a tentative D call TRBD2 (5 bases). The V and J ends lost 1 base and 6 bases respectively, with 10 bases between them. Germline CDR1 reads SGHRS; CDR2 reads YFSETQ. CDR3 length: 13 amino acids. This chain's CDR3 is CASSLTRAQTQYF. CDR3 in DNA: TGCGCCAGCAGCTTGACTAGAGCCCAGACCCAGTACTTC. The full variable domain, its missing parts supplied by reference TRBV5-1 and TRBJ2-5, is KAGVTQTPRYLIKTRGQQVTLSCSPISGHRSVSWYQQTPGQGLQFLFEYFSETQRNKGNFPGRFSGRQFSNSRSEMNVSTLELGDSALYLCASSLTRAQTQYFGPGTRLLVL.

The CDR3 region is CSVLGGGPSTDTQYF. The CDR3 nucleotides are TGCAGCGTTCTAGGCGGGGGTCCTAGCACAGATACGCAGTATTTT. This chain links TRBV29-1 with TRBJ2-3; 7 bases map to TRBD2. The CDR3 contains 15 residues. CDR1 is SQVTM and CDR2 is ANQGSEA in the germline V gene. The V and J ends lost 5 bases and 0 bases, in that order; junction bases with no gene match: 8.

J is TRBJ1-1 and V is TRBV4-3, with 7 bases identical to TRBD1. The CDR3 has 13 amino acids. Germline loops: CDR1 LGHNA, CDR2 YSLEER. After removal of 3 bases from V and 5 bases from J, the junction contained 3 bases not matched to a gene. This chain's CDR3 is CASSQIQGTEAFF. CDR3 in DNA: TGCGCCAGCAGCCAGATACAGGGGACTGAAGCTTTCTTT.

The rearrangement joins TRBV27 to TRBJ2-1; D might be TRBD2 (6 bases). Trimming left V 0 bases short and J 12 bases short, with 9 bases between. CDR1 and CDR2 (germline): MNHEY, SMNVEV (reference sequence). The CDR3 covers 12 residues. CDR3 bases: TGTGCCAGCAGTTTATCGGGAGGAGGGCAGTTCTTC. As protein: CASSLSGGGQFF.

This rearrangement joins TRBV6-1 to TRBJ2-1, with a tentative D call TRBD1 (6 bases). Trimming removed 4 bases at V and 5 bases at J, with 21 bases between. The CDR3 totals 17 residues. CDR1 and CDR2 from the germline V gene are MNHNS and SASEGT. The CDR3 is CASSVRRQGSLDNEQFF. CDR3 sequence (DNA): TGTGCCAGCAGTGTCCGCCGGCAGGGGAGTCTAGACAATGAGCAGTTCTTC.

The chain uses TRBV5-6 and TRBJ2-5, with a weak D call TRBD2 (6 bases). The CDR3 is 16 amino acids. Per germline, CDR1 SGHDT and CDR2 YYEEEE. Trimming took 5 bases from V and 1 from J, leaving 18 bases between them. The CDR3 DNA is TGTGCCAGCAGGCGGGACCAAGGGGCGGTCCAAGAGACCCAGTACTTC. Translating it yields CASRRDQGAVQETQYF.

This clone was recorded once. The rearrangement uses TRBV6-1 and TRBJ2-2; D possibly corresponds to TRBD2 (5 bases). Germline V gene data show CDR1 as MNHNS and CDR2 as SASEGT. The CDR3 contains 15 residues. The V and J ends lost 6 bases and 4 bases respectively, with 15 bases between them. The CDR3 DNA reads TGTGCCAGCAGGTCTAATGCGGGTACCACCGGGGAGCTGTTTTTT. Amino acids: CASRSNAGTTGELFF.

V is TRBV9 and J is TRBJ1-2, with D possibly TRBD1 on 5 matching bases. Germline CDR1 and CDR2: SGDLS and YYNGEE. With 4 bases removed from V and 2 bases from J, the gap between germline ends came to 15 bases. CDR3 length equals 15 residues. The CDR3 loop is CASSPPSGLNYGYTF. CDR3 in DNA: TGTGCCAGCAGCCCACCCTCAGGGTTGAACTATGGCTACACCTTC.

The J gene is TRBJ2-5, the V gene TRBV5-4; 14 positions agree with TRBD2. J lost 7 bases, V lost 6 bases, and 8 bases had no gene match. The CDR3 has 15 residues. CDR1 and CDR2 (germline): SGHNT, YYREEE (reference sequence). As DNA, the CDR3 is TGTGCCAGCAACGACCCGACTAGCGGGGGGGGGACCCAGTACTTC. The encoded protein is CASNDPTSGGGTQYF. Drawing the rest from reference TRBV5-4 and TRBJ2-5, the complete variable domain is ETGVTQSPTHLIKTRGQQVTLRCSSQSGHNTVSWYQQALGQGPQFIFQYYREEENGRGNFPPRFSGLQFPNYSSELNVNALELDDSALYLCASNDPTSGGGTQYFGPGTRLLVL.

V usage is TRBV25-1 and J usage is TRBJ2-5; TRBD2 agrees at 8 bases. CDR1 and CDR2 from the germline V gene are MGHDK and SYGVNS. CDR3 size: 16 residues. With 6 bases clipped from V and 7 bases from J, the junction kept 16 bases outside the gene matches. CDR3 in amino acids: CASSGGGRIFVGTQYF. The CDR3 nucleotides read TGTGCCAGCAGCGGGGGGGGGAGAATTTTCGTTGGGACCCAGTACTTC.

The genes are TRBV19 and TRBJ2-5; 7 bases agree with TRBD1. CDR3 length equals 14 residues. From germline, CDR1 is LNHDA and CDR2 SQIVND (reference sequence). Unmatched junction bases numbered 4, after V lost 5 bases and J lost 1 base. CDR3 protein: CASSPRQGQETQYF. The CDR3 nucleotides are TGTGCCAGTAGTCCGCGACAGGGCCAAGAGACCCAGTACTTC.

The chain uses TRBV18 and TRBJ1-1; 8 nucleotides agree with TRBD1. This CDR3 has 13 amino acids. J was trimmed by 5 bases and V by 6 bases; bases with no gene match: 5. CDR1 KGHSH and CDR2 LQKENI come from the germline V gene. CDR3 nucleotides: TGTGCCAGCTCCGACAGGGGTGGTACTGAAGCTTTCTTT. It encodes CASSDRGGTEAFF.

The chain is built from TRBV4-1 and TRBJ2-3; 7 nucleotides match TRBD1. J gave up 2 bases and V 3 bases, and 17 bases lay outside the gene matches. CDR3 length: 19 amino acids. CDR1 and CDR2 from the germline V gene are MGHRA and YSYEKL. The CDR3 reads CASSQRTGGDVLYTDTQYF. Written as DNA, the CDR3 is TGCGCCAGCAGCCAGAGGACAGGTGGTGACGTCCTTTACACAGATACGCAGTATTTT.

The sample holds a few counts of this clone. The chain combines TRBV6-1 with TRBJ1-2, with D maybe TRBD1 (5 bases). The V end was cut by 7 bases, the J end by 1 base, with 16 bases between. Germline V gene sequence: CDR1 MNHNS, CDR2 SASEGT. The CDR3 is made up of 15 amino acids. Here the CDR3 reads CASTVGVENNYGYTF. CDR3 DNA sequence: TGTGCCAGCACCGTAGGGGTTGAAAATAACTATGGCTACACCTTC.

V and J are TRBV5-6 and TRBJ2-2; 9 bases match TRBD1. Trimming at V came to 7 bases and at J to 3 bases, leaving 10 bases not matched to a gene. This CDR3 contains 16 residues. In germline, CDR1 is SGHDT, CDR2 YYEEEE. The DNA of the CDR3 is TGTGCCAGCGAAATGGACAGGGGACGGGACACCGGGGAGCTGTTTTTT. Protein: CASEMDRGRDTGELFF.

The gene calls are TRBV6-1 and TRBJ2-5; 11 positions match TRBD2. V lost 2 bases and J lost 1; bases outside the gene matches: 0. CDR1 is MNHNS and CDR2 is SASEGT in the germline V gene. CDR3 length equals 15 residues. CDR3 residues: CASSELAGGQETQYF. The DNA of the CDR3 is TGTGCCAGCAGTGAACTAGCGGGGGGCCAAGAGACCCAGTACTTC.